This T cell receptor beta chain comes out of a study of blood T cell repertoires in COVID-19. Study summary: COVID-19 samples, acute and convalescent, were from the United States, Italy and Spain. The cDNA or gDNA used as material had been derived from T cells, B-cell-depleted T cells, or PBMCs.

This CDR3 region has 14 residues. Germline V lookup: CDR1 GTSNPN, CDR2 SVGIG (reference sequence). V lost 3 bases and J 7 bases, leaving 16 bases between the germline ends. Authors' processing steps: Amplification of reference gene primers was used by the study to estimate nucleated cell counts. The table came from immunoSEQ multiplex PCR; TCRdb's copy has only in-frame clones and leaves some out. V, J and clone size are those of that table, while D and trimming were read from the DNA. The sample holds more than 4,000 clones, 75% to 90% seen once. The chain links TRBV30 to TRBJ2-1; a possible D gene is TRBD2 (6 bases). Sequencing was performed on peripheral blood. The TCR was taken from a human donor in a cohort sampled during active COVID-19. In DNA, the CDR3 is TGTGCCTGGAGGAGACTAGAGGGAATGAATGAGCAGTTCTTC. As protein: CAWRRLEGMNEQFF.